The 21 T cell receptor beta chains below come from one sample, sequenced in a study of shared clonotypes between healthy human individuals. TCRdb's table, derived via immunoSEQ multiplex PCR, lists solely in-frame clones and lacks some. Of 2 million to 2.5 million clones in the sample, approximately 94% were seen once. CD8 cells classed as naive were CD45RO-negative and positively selected for CCR7, excluding terminally differentiated effector memory CD45RA+ cells. The specimen was naive CD8+ T cells sorted from blood. The receptors were sampled from a man between 18 and 35 years old in good health.

The chain joins TRBV5-1 to TRBJ2-2; D is ambiguous. V lost 0 bases to trimming and J lost 9 bases, with 6 bases between them. The germline V gene encodes CDR1 SGHRS and CDR2 YFSETQ. This CDR3 has 12 amino acids. This CDR3 is CASSLADRELFF. The CDR3 nucleotides read TGCGCCAGCAGCTTGGCAGACAGGGAGCTGTTTTTT.

This chain connects TRBV6-1 to TRBJ2-3; D not resolved. V was trimmed by 5 bases and J by 6 bases, leaving 3 bases between them. Germline CDR1 and CDR2: MNHNS and SASEGT. The CDR3 runs 10 residues. This CDR3 is CASSMDTQYF. In DNA form, the CDR3 reads TGTGCCAGCAGTATGGATACGCAGTATTTT.

The genes are TRBV4-1 and TRBJ2-1; TRBD2 matches at 9 bases. Trimming removed 0 bases from V and 5 bases from J; junction bases left unmatched: 14. The CDR3 covers 19 residues. Germline CDR1 is MGHRA and CDR2 is YSYEKL. In DNA, the CDR3 is TGCGCCAGCAGCCAAGATCACTGGCGGGAGGGCCTAGAAAACAATGAGCAGTTCTTC. Translation: CASSQDHWREGLENNEQFF.

This chain connects TRBV21-1 to TRBJ2-7; TRBD2 is the table's D call and was not checked against the DNA. TRBV21-1 is termed a pseudogene. The CDR3 covers 9 residues. Written as DNA, the CDR3 is TGTGCCAGCAGCAAACGGGGGTACTTC. Translated, it gives CASSKRGYF.

This sequence joins TRBV15 and TRBJ1-2; D unresolved. This CDR3 has 12 amino acids. Trimming took 10 bases from V and 4 from J, leaving 13 bases between them. Germline lookup yields CDR1 LNHNV and CDR2 YYDKDF (reference sequence). The CDR3 DNA follows: TGTGCCATCTCCCCGGCAGGCTATGGCTACACCTTC. As protein: CAISPAGYGYTF.

The gene calls are TRBV11-2 and TRBJ2-3; D uncertain. The CDR3 is made up of 16 amino acids. Germline V gene data show CDR1 as SGHAT and CDR2 as FQNNGV. V was trimmed by 3 bases and J by 0 bases, leaving 13 bases between them. CDR3: CASSFPQADSTDTQYF. The CDR3, as DNA: TGTGCCAGCAGCTTCCCGCAGGCGGATAGCACAGATACGCAGTATTTT.

Notes on this clone: Different DNA sequences within this sample yield the same CDR3. This chain connects TRBV5-1 to TRBJ2-7; D might be TRBD1 (6 bases). Per the germline V gene, CDR1 is SGHRS and CDR2 is YFSETQ. The CDR3 is 13 amino acids. V lost 1 base and J lost 3, with 8 bases in between. CDR3 coding DNA: TGCGCCAGCAGCTTGCTGGACAGCTACGAGCAGTACTTC. This gives the protein CASSLLDSYEQYF.

The chain joins TRBV5-4 to TRBJ2-1, with 11 bases lining up with TRBD2. Germline-derived CDR1 and CDR2 are SGHNT and YYREEE (reference sequence). V dropped 4 bases and J dropped 8; count of bases not matched to a gene: 14. The CDR3 spans 17 residues. CDR3 DNA sequence: TGTGCCAGCAGCCTGGGACTAGCGGACTGGTCGACAGATGAGCAGTTCTTC. Residues: CASSLGLADWSTDEQFF.

This chain connects TRBV27 to TRBJ2-7, with 10 positions matching TRBD2. CDR1 MNHEY and CDR2 SMNVEV come from the germline V gene (reference sequence). Trimming at V came to 2 bases and at J to 4 bases, leaving 5 bases not matched to a gene. The CDR3 is 15 amino acids. The CDR3 coding sequence is TGTGCCAGCAGTTTAAAGCGGGAGGGGGGATACGAGCAGTACTTC. Protein sequence: CASSLKREGGYEQYF.

About this clone: Other DNA sequences in the same sample also yield this CDR3. The V call is TRBV2, the J call TRBJ2-7, with 7 bases that match TRBD1. Trimming removed 4 bases from V and 2 bases from J; junction bases left unmatched: 2. This CDR3 contains 13 residues. CDR1 and CDR2 from the germline V gene are SNHLY and FYNNEI. The CDR3 loop reads CASSVGTAYEQYF. The CDR3 DNA is TGTGCCAGCAGTGTTGGGACAGCCTACGAGCAGTACTTC. The full variable domain, completed using reference TRBV2 and TRBJ2-7, is EPEVTQTPSHQVTQMGQEVILRCVPISNHLYFYWYRQILGQKVEFLVSFYNNEISEKSEIFDDQFSVERPDGSNFTLKIRSTKLEDSAMYFCASSVGTAYEQYFGPGTRLTVT.

The CDR3 here is CSVEKADTGIHYNEQFF. The DNA of the CDR3 is TGCAGCGTTGAAAAGGCGGATACAGGTATACACTACAATGAGCAGTTCTTC. The V and J genes are TRBV29-1 and TRBJ2-1; possibly TRBD1 for D (5 bases). CDR1 and CDR2 (germline): SQVTM, ANQGSEA. This CDR3 comprises 17 residues. V lost 2 bases to trimming and J lost 3 bases, with 20 bases between them.

This clone was seen just once. The chain couples TRBV2 to TRBJ1-2, with 7 positions matching TRBD1. Germline V gene data show CDR1 as SNHLY and CDR2 as FYNNEI. The ends lost 6 bases at V and 3 bases at J; junction bases unmatched: 4. CDR3 length equals 13 residues. The CDR3 DNA is TGTGCCAGCAGAAGGACAGGAGACTATGGCTACACCTTC. It translates to CASRRTGDYGYTF.

The chain joins TRBV5-1 to TRBJ2-7; maybe TRBD1 (5 bases). Deletions cut 0 bases from V and 3 bases from J, with 16 bases between. The length of the CDR3 is 16 residues. The germline V gene encodes CDR1 SGHRS and CDR2 YFSETQ. The CDR3 region has the DNA TGCGCCAGCAGCTTGGAATCGTGGGGCGAGGACTACGAGCAGTACTTC. Protein product: CASSLESWGEDYEQYF.

This clone occurred once. The J gene is TRBJ2-3, the V gene TRBV7-9, with D maybe TRBD2 (6 bases). The CDR3 sequence is 16 residues long. CDR1 and CDR2 from the germline V gene are SEHNR and FQNEAQ (reference sequence). Trimming left V 1 base short and J 4 bases short, with 15 bases between. The CDR3 DNA reads TGTGCCAGCAGCTTAGTTGAGGCGGGATCCCCAGATACGCAGTATTTT. Protein sequence: CASSLVEAGSPDTQYF.

The V and J genes are TRBV5-4 and TRBJ2-3; tentative D call: TRBD1 (7 bases). CDR1 SGHNT and CDR2 YYREEE come from the germline V gene (reference sequence). This CDR3 is built from 16 residues. Trimming took 0 bases from V and 6 from J, leaving 17 bases between them. The CDR3 reads CASSLEGGRGEDTQYF. In DNA, the CDR3 is TGTGCCAGCAGCTTGGAAGGGGGCAGGGGGGAGGATACGCAGTATTTT.

J is TRBJ2-7 and V is TRBV11-2; 11 bases agree with TRBD1. In germline, CDR1 is SGHAT, CDR2 FQNNGV. Losses at the gene ends were 1 base for V and 0 bases for J; bases not matched to a gene: 5. CDR3 length: 17 amino acids. This chain's CDR3 is CASSLVQDRGPSYEQYF. CDR3 sequence (DNA): TGTGCCAGCAGCTTAGTGCAGGACAGGGGGCCCTCCTACGAGCAGTACTTC.

The rearrangement links TRBV30 to TRBJ2-1; no definite D call. Per the germline V gene, CDR1 is GTSNPN and CDR2 is SVGIG (reference sequence). This CDR3 contains 11 residues. V dropped 3 bases and J dropped 6 bases, with 6 bases sitting between them. The CDR3 loop reads CAWSWINEQFF. The CDR3 DNA is TGTGCCTGGAGCTGGATCAATGAGCAGTTCTTC. The entire variable domain, with the rest obtained from reference TRBV30 and TRBJ2-1, is as follows: SQTIHQWPATLVQPVGSPLSLECTVEGTSNPNLYWYRQAAGRGLQLLFYSVGIGQISSEVPQNLSASRPQDRQFILSSKKLLLSDSGFYLCAWSWINEQFFGPGTRLTVL.

For this clone: The identical CDR3 is also encoded by other nucleotide sequences in the sample. The chain joins TRBV9 to TRBJ2-5; D may be TRBD1 or TRBD2 (5 bases each). In germline, CDR1 is SGDLS, CDR2 YYNGEE. The length of the CDR3 is 14 residues. The V end lost 3 bases, the J end lost 2 bases, and 11 bases lay between the germline ends. The CDR3 DNA reads as TGTGCCAGCAGCGCGGGGACGGCGCAAGAGACCCAGTACTTC. It encodes CASSAGTAQETQYF.

The chain recombines TRBV5-1 with TRBJ2-3; weak D call: TRBD2 (5 bases). The germline V gene encodes CDR1 SGHRS and CDR2 YFSETQ. The CDR3 sequence is 15 residues long. Between the trimmed V and J ends, which lost 2 bases and 2 bases, there was a span of 12 bases. The CDR3 region is CASSLTSGYTDTQYF. For the CDR3, the DNA is TGCGCCAGCAGCTTAACGTCGGGATACACAGATACGCAGTATTTT. Using reference TRBV5-1 and TRBJ2-3 for the parts outside the CDR3, the full variable domain is KAGVTQTPRYLIKTRGQQVTLSCSPISGHRSVSWYQQTPGQGLQFLFEYFSETQRNKGNFPGRFSGRQFSNSRSEMNVSTLELGDSALYLCASSLTSGYTDTQYFGPGTRLTVL.

The chain has TRBV5-1 and TRBJ2-7; the D gene is possibly TRBD2 (7 bases). V was pared by 4 bases and J by 1 base, with 12 bases between. The germline gives CDR1 SGHRS, CDR2 YFSETQ. The CDR3 runs to 14 residues. The CDR3, as DNA: TGCGCCAGCAGCGCGGGGGCGAATTCCTACGAGCAGTACTTC. Encoded protein: CASSAGANSYEQYF.

This clone has just one count. The chain uses TRBV29-1 and TRBJ2-2, with D possibly TRBD1 on 5 matching bases. The CDR3 consists of 13 residues. In germline, CDR1 is SQVTM, CDR2 ANQGSEA. Trimming removed 6 bases at V and 2 bases at J, with 10 bases between. CDR3 amino acids: CSVLRVNTGELFF. The DNA for the CDR3 is TGCAGCGTCCTCAGGGTAAACACCGGGGAGCTGTTTTTT.